Sequencing of this TCR beta chain was carried out in a study of cytomegalovirus exposure and HLA in healthy donors. Study-wide context: A later analysis reported the approximately 120 validation repertoires used the same platform as the roughly 700 first-cohort repertoires. Findings of the study overall: The study labeled under 200 TCR beta chains cytomegalovirus-associated. Most TCRs appeared rarely, but some public TCRs recurred in many donors.

In the case of this clone: As yet, its antigen is unknown.

Sequenced by immunoSEQ multiplex PCR; TCRdb stores in-frame clones only, minus some. The sample yields about 330,000 clones, 80% to 90% seen once. Separation from the 666-subject first cohort characterized the roughly 120-subject validation cohort, to which the donors belonged. CDR1 MNHNS and CDR2 SASEGT come from the germline V gene. V lost 3 bases and J lost 2, with 10 bases in between. The CDR3 has 14 amino acids. The sample taken for sequencing was PBMCs. The chain recombines TRBV6-1 with TRBJ1-2, with D perhaps matching TRBD1 (6 bases). The TCR comes from a woman between 18 and 29 years old in good health and CMV-seronegative. CDR3 sequence reads: CASSEGQVNYGYTF. In DNA, the CDR3 is TGTGCCAGCAGTGAGGGACAAGTGAACTATGGCTACACCTTC.